The sequence of this T cell receptor beta chain was determined in a study of T-cell reconstitution after alpha-beta-depleted transplantation in children. Study-level findings and limits: There were reportedly several hundred expanded graft clones from which alpha-beta T cells came about two months after transplant. Once a year had passed after transplant, T-cell counts and diversity came mostly from newly produced T cells.

This clonotype was seen a handful of times. The target antigen is unknown. The authors prepared the TCRbeta library with unique molecular identifiers. MiXCR, run by TCRdb on the PCR reads, gives a single entry per CDR3 protein. Among under 450,000 distinct CDR3 sequences listed, roughly 16% were seen once. The source material was PBMCs, mostly from graft donor cells, sampled 360 days after TCRalphabeta/CD19-depleted stem cell transplant. This receptor was identified in a boy younger than two who had a stem cell transplant for Wiskott-Aldrich syndrome, so the T cells may come from the graft donor.

CDR3: CSATRQTSYNEQFF. The CDR3 DNA follows: TGCAGTGCTACGAGGCAGACCTCCTACAATGAGCAGTTCTTC. This chain uses TRBV20-1 with TRBJ2-1; D unclear. CDR3 size: 14 residues. CDR1 DFQATT and CDR2 SNEGSKA come from the germline V gene (reference sequence). Trimming left V 4 bases short and J 0 bases short, with 10 bases between.